The 4 T cell receptor beta chains below all came from one sample that was sequenced in a study of identical twins (dated by TCRdb to the mid-2010s). Library creation used 5' RACE. TCRdb shows the sequencer as Illumina HiSeq 2000. TCRdb reprocessed the public reads (quality trimming at Q25 with fastp, clone calling with MiXCR) and kept in-frame beta chains. Rows are unified per CDR3 protein, each entry keeping the most common DNA and genes. Across this sample there are approximately 700,000 distinct CDR3 sequences, with about 20% seen only once. The ten largest clones take up about 12% of the sample. This same sample was also taken into another study, of T cells expressing NK-cell markers.

Sequenced: PBMCs. The receptors shown here come from a woman younger than 30 in good health.

The rearrangement uses TRBV4-2 and TRBJ2-7; no firm D call. Germline V gene lookup returns CDR1 LGHNA and CDR2 YNFKEQ. CDR3 size: 15 residues. The V gene lost 3 bases and the J gene lost 1 base, with 13 bases spanning the gap. CDR3: CASSQESSPSYEQYF. The CDR3 bases are TGTGCCAGCAGCCAGGAGTCCAGCCCTTCCTACGAGCAGTACTTC.

V usage is TRBV13 and J usage is TRBJ2-1; D unresolved. The V end lost 6 bases, the J end lost 0 bases, and 12 bases lay between the germline ends. CDR1 is PRHDT, CDR2 FYEKMQ, per germline (reference sequence). This CDR3 contains 15 residues. The CDR3 reads CASSEMPGSYNEQFF. The CDR3 coding sequence is TGTGCCAGCAGTGAGATGCCGGGCTCCTACAATGAGCAGTTCTTC. Complete variable domain (other parts from reference TRBV13 and TRBJ2-1): AAGVIQSPRHLIKEKRETATLKCYPIPRHDTVYWYQQGPGQDPQFLISFYEKMQSDKGSIPDRFSAQQFSDYHSELNMSSLELGDSALYFCASSEMPGSYNEQFFGPGTRLTVL.

There are a few counts of this clonotype. V and J are TRBV25-1 and TRBJ2-1, with D perhaps matching TRBD2 (6 bases). Trimming cost V 3 bases and J 4 bases, with 19 bases left between them. The CDR3 is made up of 17 amino acids. Germline-derived CDR1 and CDR2 are MGHDK and SYGVNS. The CDR3 DNA is TGTGCCAGCAGTGACCTTTCGGAGGGGATGTTGTACAATGAGCAGTTCTTC. Translating gives CASSDLSEGMLYNEQFF. The entire variable domain, with the rest obtained from reference TRBV25-1 and TRBJ2-1, is as follows: EADIYQTPRYLVIGTGKKITLECSQTMGHDKMYWYQQDPGMELHLIHYSYGVNSTEKGDLSSESTVSRIRTEHFPLTLESARPSHTSQYLCASSDLSEGMLYNEQFFGPGTRLTVL.

This clonotype appeared a few times. The V gene is TRBV24-1, the J gene TRBJ2-1, with D possibly being TRBD1 (5 bases). The CDR3 spans 13 residues. The germline V and J ends were trimmed by 4 bases and 6 bases, with 9 bases remaining between them. In germline, CDR1 is KGHDR, CDR2 SFDVKD. The chain's CDR3 is CATSDWTLNEQFF. The CDR3 DNA reads TGTGCCACCAGTGACTGGACACTCAATGAGCAGTTCTTC.